This T cell receptor beta chain was profiled in a study of blood T cell repertoires in COVID-19. As for the study in general: Acute and convalescent COVID-19 specimens originated in the United States, Italy and Spain. T cells, B-cell-depleted T cells, or PBMCs supplied cDNA or gDNA.

How the authors handled the data: The assay estimated nucleated cells by amplifying reference gene primers. Here immunoSEQ multiplex PCR was the method, and the copy in TCRdb shows in-frame clones only, minus some. The V and J calls and clone size are taken from that table; D and trimming were inferred from the DNA. The top ten clones hold 9.5% to 15% of a sample with about 210,000 clones, approximately 82% of them seen once. The germline CDR1 and CDR2 sequences are LGHDT and YNNKEL (reference sequence). CDR3 size: 14 residues. Trimming removed 1 base from V and 4 bases from J, with 10 bases in between.

This sequence was found in a woman between 40 and 50 years old with acute or convalescent COVID-19. Sequenced material: peripheral blood. J is TRBJ1-1 and V is TRBV3-1 (or the pseudogene TRBV3-2); possibly TRBD1 for D (5 bases). CDR3 residues: CASSQVGGSTEAFF. CDR3 nucleotides: TGTGCCAGCAGCCAAGTCGGGGGGAGCACTGAAGCTTTCTTT.